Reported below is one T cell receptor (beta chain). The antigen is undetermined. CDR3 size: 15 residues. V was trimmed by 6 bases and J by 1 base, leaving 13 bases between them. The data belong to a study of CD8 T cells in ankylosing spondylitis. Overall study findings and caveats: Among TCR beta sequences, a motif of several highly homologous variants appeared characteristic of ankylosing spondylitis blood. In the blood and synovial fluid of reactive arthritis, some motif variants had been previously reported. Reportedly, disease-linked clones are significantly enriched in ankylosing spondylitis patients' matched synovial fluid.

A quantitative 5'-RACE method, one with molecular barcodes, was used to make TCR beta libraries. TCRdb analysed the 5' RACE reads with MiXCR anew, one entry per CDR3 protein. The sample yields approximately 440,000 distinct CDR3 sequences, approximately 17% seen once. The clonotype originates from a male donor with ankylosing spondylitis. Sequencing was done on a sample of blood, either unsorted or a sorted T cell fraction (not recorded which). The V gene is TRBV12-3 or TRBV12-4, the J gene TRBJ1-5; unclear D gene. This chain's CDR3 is CASRFGEGSNQPQHF. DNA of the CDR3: TGTGCCAGCAGGTTCGGGGAGGGCAGCAATCAGCCCCAGCATTTT.